The source of this T cell receptor (beta chain) is a study of shared clonotypes between healthy human individuals. Study findings and constraints: The sharing of approximately 5.1% of naive CD4 clonotypes was seen across a handful of donors.

To note about this clone: Its specificity is not known.

Data came from immunoSEQ multiplex PCR; TCRdb stores just in-frame clones and leaves some out. The table has some 2.4 million clones, more than 85% seen once. Per germline, CDR1 SGHVS and CDR2 FQNEAQ. V lost 4 bases and J lost 5; bases outside the gene matches: 5. The CDR3 has 14 residues. Input material: naive CD4+ T cells from PBMCs. Subset noted: CD45RA+ positively selected. This sequence joins TRBV7-8 and TRBJ2-5; TRBD1 agrees at 9 bases. The origin of this receptor is a man aged 18 to 30 in good health. Some clones in this sample may be carry-over from other donors' samples. CDR3: CASSSQGAAETQYF. DNA of the CDR3: TGTGCCAGCAGCTCACAGGGGGCGGCGGAGACCCAGTACTTC.